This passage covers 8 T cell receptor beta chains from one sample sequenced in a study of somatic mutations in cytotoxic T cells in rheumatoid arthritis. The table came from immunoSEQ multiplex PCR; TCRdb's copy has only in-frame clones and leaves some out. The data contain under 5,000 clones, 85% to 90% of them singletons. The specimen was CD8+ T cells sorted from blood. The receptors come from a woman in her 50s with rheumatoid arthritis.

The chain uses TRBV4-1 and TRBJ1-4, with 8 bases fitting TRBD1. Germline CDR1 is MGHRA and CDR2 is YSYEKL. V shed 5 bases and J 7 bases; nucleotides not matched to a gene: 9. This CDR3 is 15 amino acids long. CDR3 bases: TGCGCCAGCAGCACCATCGGACAGGGAGGTGAAAAACTGTTTTTT. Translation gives CASSTIGQGGEKLFF.

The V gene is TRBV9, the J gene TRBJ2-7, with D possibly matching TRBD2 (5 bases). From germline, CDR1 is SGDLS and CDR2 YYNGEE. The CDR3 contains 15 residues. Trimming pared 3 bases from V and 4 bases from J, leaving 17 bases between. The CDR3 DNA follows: TGTGCCAGCAGCGCTTCACTAGTACCCTTGTACGAGCAGTACTTC. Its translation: CASSASLVPLYEQYF. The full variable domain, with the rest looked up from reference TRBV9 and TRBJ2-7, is DSGVTQTPKHLITATGQRVTLRCSPRSGDLSVYWYQQSLDQGLQFLIQYYNGEERAKGNILERFSAQQFPDLHSELNLSSLELGDSALYFCASSASLVPLYEQYFGPGTRLTVT.

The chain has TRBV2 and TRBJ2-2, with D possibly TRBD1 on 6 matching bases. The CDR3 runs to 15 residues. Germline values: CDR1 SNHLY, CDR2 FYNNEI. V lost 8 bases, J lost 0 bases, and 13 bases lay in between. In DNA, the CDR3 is TGTGCCAGCCTTAACAGGGTTACGAACACCGGGGAGCTGTTTTTT. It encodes CASLNRVTNTGELFF.

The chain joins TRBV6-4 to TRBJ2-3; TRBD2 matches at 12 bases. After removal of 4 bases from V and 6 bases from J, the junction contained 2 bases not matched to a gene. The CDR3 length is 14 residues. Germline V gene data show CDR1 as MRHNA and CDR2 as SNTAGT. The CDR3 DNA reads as TGTGCCAGCAGTGGGGGACTAGCGGGCGATACGCAGTATTTT. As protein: CASSGGLAGDTQYF.

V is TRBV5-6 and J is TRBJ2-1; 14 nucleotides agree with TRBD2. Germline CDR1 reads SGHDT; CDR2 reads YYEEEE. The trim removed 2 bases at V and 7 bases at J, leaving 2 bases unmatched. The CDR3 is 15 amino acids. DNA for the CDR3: TGTGCCAGCAGCTTCGGACTAGCGGGGGGTAATGAGCAGTTCTTC. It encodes CASSFGLAGGNEQFF.

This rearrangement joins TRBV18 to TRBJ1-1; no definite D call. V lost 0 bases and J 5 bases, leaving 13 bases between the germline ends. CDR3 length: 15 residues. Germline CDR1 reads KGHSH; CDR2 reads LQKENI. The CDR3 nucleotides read TGTGCCAGCTCACCACCGTACGGGTTCGGGACTGAAGCTTTCTTT. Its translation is CASSPPYGFGTEAFF.

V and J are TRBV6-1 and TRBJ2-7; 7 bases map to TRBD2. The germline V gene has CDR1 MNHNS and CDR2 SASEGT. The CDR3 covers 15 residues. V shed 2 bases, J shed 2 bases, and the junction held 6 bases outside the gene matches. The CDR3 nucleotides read TGTGCCAGCAGTGAATACGGCGGGAGAACCTACGAGCAGTACTTC. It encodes CASSEYGGRTYEQYF.

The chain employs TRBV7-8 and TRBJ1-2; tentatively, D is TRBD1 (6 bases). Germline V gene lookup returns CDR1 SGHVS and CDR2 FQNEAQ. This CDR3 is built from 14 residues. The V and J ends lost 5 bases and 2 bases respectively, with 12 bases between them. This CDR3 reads CASSDRGFNYGYTF. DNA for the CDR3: TGTGCCAGCAGCGATAGGGGGTTCAACTATGGCTACACCTTC.